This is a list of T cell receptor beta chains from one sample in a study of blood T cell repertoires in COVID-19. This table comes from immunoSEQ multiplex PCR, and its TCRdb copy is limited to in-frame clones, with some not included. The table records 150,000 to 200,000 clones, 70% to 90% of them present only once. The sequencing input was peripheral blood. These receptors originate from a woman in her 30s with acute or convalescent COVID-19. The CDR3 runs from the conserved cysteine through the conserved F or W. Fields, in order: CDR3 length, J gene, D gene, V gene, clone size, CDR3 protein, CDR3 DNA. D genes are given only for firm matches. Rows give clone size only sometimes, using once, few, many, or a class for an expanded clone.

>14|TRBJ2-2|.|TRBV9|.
CASSVQGGVGELFF
TGTGCCAGCAGCGTCCAGGGCGGGGTCGGGGAGCTGTTTTTT
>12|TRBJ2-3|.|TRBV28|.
CASSFHTDTQYF
TGTGCCAGCAGTTTCCACACAGATACGCAGTATTTT
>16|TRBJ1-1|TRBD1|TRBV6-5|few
CASSYASVTGQNEAFF
TGTGCCAGCAGTTACGCTTCCGTGACAGGGCAGAATGAAGCTTTCTTT
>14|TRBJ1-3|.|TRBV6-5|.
CASSLAGGFNTIYF
TGTGCCAGCAGTCTAGCCGGGGGTTTTAACACCATATATTTT
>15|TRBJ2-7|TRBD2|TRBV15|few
CATSRGRGGTYEQYF
TGTGCCACCAGCAGAGGTCGGGGAGGGACCTACGAGCAGTACTTC
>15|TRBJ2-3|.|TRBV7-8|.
CASSLAGRPTDTQYF
TGTGCCAGCAGCTTAGCGGGCAGGCCCACAGATACGCAGTATTTT
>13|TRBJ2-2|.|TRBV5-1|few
CASSLENIGELFF
TGCGCCAGCAGCTTGGAGAACATCGGGGAGCTGTTTTTT
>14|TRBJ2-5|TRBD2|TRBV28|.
CASGLAGGPGTQYF
TGTGCCAGCGGACTAGCGGGAGGGCCGGGGACCCAGTACTTC
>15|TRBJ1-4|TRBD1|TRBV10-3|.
CAIRQGAGLDEKLFF
TGTGCCATCAGACAGGGGGCCGGTTTAGATGAAAAACTGTTTTTT
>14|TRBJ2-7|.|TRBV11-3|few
CASSLDAGRYEQYF
TGTGCCAGCAGCTTAGATGCGGGGCGATACGAGCAGTACTTC